This T cell receptor beta chain was obtained from a study of graft-versus-host responses after intestinal transplantation. At the level of the study: Anti-thymocyte globulin induction preceded approximately three years of tacrolimus and steroid maintenance in all recipients.

Regarding this clone: The antigen is undetermined.

The CDR3 runs 14 residues. Deletions cut 3 bases from V and 3 bases from J, with 12 bases between. CDR1 is SGHDT and CDR2 is YYEEEE in the germline V gene. The method was immunoSEQ multiplex PCR; TCRdb's version includes in-frame clones alone and lacks a portion of them. This sample has around 55,000 clones; 70% to 90% occur once, and the top ten carry under 0.65%. This rearrangement joins TRBV5-6 to TRBJ1-2; the D is unclear. Sequencing was performed on unstimulated CD4+ T cells sorted from spleen or lymph node cells, taken before transplant. This TCR was sampled from a human donor who was the organ donor for an intestinal transplant. CDR3 protein: CASSSSDFYYGYTF. The CDR3 DNA sequence: TGTGCCAGCAGCTCCTCGGACTTCTACTATGGCTACACCTTC.